This passage covers 30 T cell receptor beta chains from one sample sequenced in a study of blood T cell repertoires in COVID-19. The table came from immunoSEQ multiplex PCR; TCRdb's copy has only in-frame clones and leaves some out. Among around 140,000 clones listed, about 87% were seen once. Sequenced input: PBMCs or T cells enriched from blood (not recorded which). The receptors here all came from a middle-aged man in a cohort exposed to, infected with or recovered from COVID-19 (not recorded which).

The chain links TRBV27 to TRBJ2-7; 8 bases fit TRBD1. This CDR3 has 14 amino acids. V lost 2 bases, J lost 6 bases, and 6 bases stayed unmatched. Germline V lookup: CDR1 MNHEY, CDR2 SMNVEV (reference sequence). The CDR3 sequence: CASSLGQGRREQYF. DNA for the CDR3: TGTGCCAGCAGTTTAGGACAGGGACGACGCGAGCAGTACTTC.

The V call is TRBV9, the J call TRBJ2-2, with 13 bases aligning to TRBD2. The germline V gene has CDR1 SGDLS and CDR2 YYNGEE. The J segment lost 4 bases and the V segment lost 0 bases, leaving 3 bases of the junction unmatched. The CDR3 sequence is 17 residues long. The CDR3 spells CASSVDGTSGITGELFF. The CDR3, as DNA: TGTGCCAGCAGCGTAGATGGGACTAGCGGGATCACCGGGGAGCTGTTTTTT.

The CDR3 nucleotides read TGTGCCAGCAGGGGGAGGGGTAATAGCAATCAGCCCCAGCATTTT. Encoded protein: CASRGRGNSNQPQHF. This chain uses TRBV6-5 with TRBJ1-5; D is perhaps TRBD1 (5 bases). The germline V gene has CDR1 MNHEY and CDR2 SVGAGI. The CDR3 spans 15 residues. Trimming pared 6 bases from V and 0 bases from J, leaving 12 bases between.

The V and J genes are TRBV3-1 (or the pseudogene TRBV3-2) and TRBJ1-5; D may be TRBD1 (5 bases). From germline, CDR1 is LGHDT and CDR2 YNNKEL (reference sequence). CDR3 size: 16 residues. V gave up 3 bases and J gave up 2 bases, with 14 bases separating them. CDR3 region: CASSHPMGGGNQPQHF. The DNA of the CDR3 is TGTGCCAGCAGCCACCCAATGGGAGGGGGCAATCAGCCCCAGCATTTT.

The genes are TRBV5-1 and TRBJ1-5; 11 bases line up with TRBD1. The trim removed 4 bases at V and 2 bases at J, leaving 2 bases unmatched. This CDR3 has 15 amino acids. The germline V gene has CDR1 SGHRS and CDR2 YFSETQ. Written as DNA, the CDR3 is TGCGCCAGCAGCCTGGGACAGGGGGGCAATCAGCCCCAGCATTTT. Translation: CASSLGQGGNQPQHF.

The chain joins TRBV18 to TRBJ1-5, with 7 nucleotides matching TRBD1. V lost 2 bases to trimming and J lost 2 bases; unmatched junction nucleotides: 3. The length of the CDR3 is 15 residues. Germline assignment: CDR1 KGHSH and CDR2 LQKENI. CDR3 nucleotides: TGTGCCAGCTCACCAGGAACAGGGGGCAATCAGCCCCAGCATTTT. Amino acid sequence: CASSPGTGGNQPQHF.

The V and J genes are TRBV25-1 and TRBJ1-1; unclear D gene. Germline CDR1 MGHDK, CDR2 SYGVNS. Trimming stripped 2 bases from V and 5 bases from J, with 15 bases between. The CDR3 spans 15 residues. The CDR3: CASSEPSAGWTEAFF. In DNA form, the CDR3 reads TGTGCCAGCAGTGAACCCAGCGCGGGTTGGACTGAAGCTTTCTTT.

V gene TRBV3-1 (or the pseudogene TRBV3-2) combines with J gene TRBJ2-1; 12 nucleotides match TRBD2. The CDR3 has 16 residues. From germline, CDR1 is LGHDT and CDR2 YNNKEL (reference sequence). With V trimmed by 4 bases and J by 6 bases, 7 bases remained unmatched. The CDR3 loop reads CASSLSGTSGLNEQFF. The DNA for the CDR3 is TGTGCCAGCAGCCTTTCCGGGACTAGCGGGCTCAATGAGCAGTTCTTC.

The chain combines TRBV7-9 with TRBJ2-7; 7 bases are a match to TRBD2. V gave up 5 bases and J gave up 7 bases; unmatched junction bases: 5. Germline loops: CDR1 SEHNR, CDR2 FQNEAQ (reference sequence). The CDR3 contains 12 residues. The CDR3 sequence: CASSHPGGEQYF. The CDR3 nucleotides read TGTGCCAGCAGCCACCCCGGGGGGGAGCAGTACTTC.

The chain joins TRBV7-8 to TRBJ2-3; 7 bases line up with TRBD2. Germline V gene lookup returns CDR1 SGHVS and CDR2 FQNEAQ. Trimming took 1 base from V and 1 from J; bases not matched to a gene: 5. This CDR3 has 16 residues. Written as DNA, the CDR3 is TGTGCCAGCAGCTTAGAGAGGACTAGGGGCACAGATACGCAGTATTTT. This gives the protein CASSLERTRGTDTQYF.

The CDR3 region has the DNA TGTGCCAGCAGCCAGTTAAGCTCCTACAATGAGCAGTTCTTC. Residues: CASSQLSSYNEQFF. The V call is TRBV5-6, the J call TRBJ2-1; D unclear. The germline V gene has CDR1 SGHDT and CDR2 YYEEEE. This CDR3 comprises 14 residues. The V end lost 4 bases, the J end lost 0 bases, and 8 bases lay between the germline ends.

The chain carries TRBV28 and TRBJ1-2; a possible D gene is TRBD1 (6 bases). Trimming left V 1 base short and J 5 bases short, with 8 bases between. CDR1 is MDHEN, CDR2 SYDVKM, per germline. The CDR3 extends over 13 amino acids. CDR3 residues: CASSLSGEYGYTF. As DNA, the CDR3 is TGTGCCAGCAGTTTATCAGGGGAGTATGGCTACACCTTC.

The chain carries TRBV11-2 and TRBJ2-7, with 9 positions matching TRBD1. This CDR3 comprises 15 residues. V lost 6 bases to trimming and J lost 1 base; unmatched junction nucleotides: 7. From germline, CDR1 is SGHAT and CDR2 FQNNGV. CDR3 bases: TGTGCCAGCAGGGAACCGGGACAGGGATCCTACGAGCAGTACTTC. It yields the protein CASREPGQGSYEQYF.

This clone showed up just once. The genes are TRBV19 and TRBJ2-7, with D possibly matching TRBD2 (6 bases). Trimming cost V 1 base and J 3 bases, with 10 bases left between them. The CDR3 spans 14 residues. Germline-derived CDR1 and CDR2 are LNHDA and SQIVND (reference sequence). Here the CDR3 reads CASSIGLGGYEQYF. DNA for the CDR3: TGTGCCAGTAGTATAGGACTCGGGGGCTACGAGCAGTACTTC.

This chain uses TRBV9 with TRBJ2-1; 11 nucleotides match TRBD2. Germline loops: CDR1 SGDLS, CDR2 YYNGEE. J gave up 3 bases and V 4 bases, and 3 bases lay outside the gene matches. This CDR3 has 15 residues. CDR3 DNA: TGTGCCAGCAGCTCCGGGACTAGCGGCTACAATGAGCAGTTCTTC. Protein product: CASSSGTSGYNEQFF. Full variable domain (remainder filled in from reference TRBV9 and TRBJ2-1): DSGVTQTPKHLITATGQRVTLRCSPRSGDLSVYWYQQSLDQGLQFLIQYYNGEERAKGNILERFSAQQFPDLHSELNLSSLELGDSALYFCASSSGTSGYNEQFFGPGTRLTVL.

On this clone itself: The junction differs from germline at one of its ends, possibly a read error. The chain recombines TRBV5-1 with TRBJ2-5, with a weak D call TRBD2 (6 bases). Germline V gives CDR1 SGHRS, CDR2 YFSETQ. This CDR3 region has 13 residues. CDR3 sequence: CASTLSGEETQYF. CDR3 coding DNA: TGCGCCAGCACCTTGTCGGGGGAAGAGACCCAGTACTTC.

The V and J genes are TRBV5-1 and TRBJ2-7; the match to TRBD2 covers 10 bases. In germline, CDR1 is SGHRS, CDR2 YFSETQ. V gave up 2 bases and J gave up 3 bases; unmatched junction bases: 5. The CDR3 covers 15 residues. CDR3 residues: CASSFSAGGLYEQYF. The DNA of the CDR3 is TGCGCCAGCAGCTTTTCAGCGGGGGGGCTCTACGAGCAGTACTTC.

The chain joins TRBV10-3 to TRBJ1-6; D possibly corresponds to TRBD1 (6 bases). Germline lookup yields CDR1 ENHRY and CDR2 SYGVKD. V was clipped by 0 bases and J by 7 bases, with 22 bases between them. This CDR3 spans 19 amino acids. CDR3: CAISESIIWAGERNSPLHF. The CDR3 DNA sequence: TGTGCCATCAGTGAGTCGATCATTTGGGCAGGGGAACGGAATTCACCCCTCCACTTT.

The gene calls are TRBV2 and TRBJ2-1; TRBD2 agrees at 7 bases. With 4 bases clipped from V and 4 bases from J, the junction kept 4 bases outside the gene matches. This CDR3 region has 14 residues. Germline CDR1 is SNHLY and CDR2 is FYNNEI. CDR3 in amino acids: CASSASGKYNEQFF. CDR3 nucleotide sequence: TGTGCCAGCAGTGCGAGCGGGAAATACAATGAGCAGTTCTTC.

The gene calls are TRBV2 and TRBJ1-4; D is undetermined. There are 15 residues in the CDR3. Germline CDR1 is SNHLY and CDR2 is FYNNEI. Trimming stripped 3 bases from V and 13 bases from J, with 21 bases between. The CDR3 sequence is CASSDTLAHFGGLFF. CDR3 sequence (DNA): TGTGCCAGCAGTGATACGCTAGCCCATTTTGGTGGACTGTTTTTT.

This clone was detected ten times or more. The gene calls are TRBV6-5 and TRBJ2-3; 9 bases are a match to TRBD2. J was trimmed by 1 base and V by 6 bases; bases with no gene match: 2. The CDR3 is made up of 14 amino acids. Germline-derived CDR1 and CDR2 are MNHEY and SVGAGI. CDR3 coding DNA: TGTGCCAGCAGCTTAGCGGGGGGCACAGATACGCAGTATTTT. This sequence encodes CASSLAGGTDTQYF.

In the case of this clone: Compared with germline, one end of the junction differs, possibly owing to a read error. This chain joins TRBV6-5 and TRBJ2-7; a possible D gene is TRBD2 (5 bases). Germline-derived CDR1 and CDR2 are MNHEY and SVGAGI. The CDR3 consists of 10 residues. In DNA form, the CDR3 reads TGTGCCAGCCTGGACTTTGGGGTGTCATTC. Translated: CASLDFGVSF.

V gene TRBV18 combines with J gene TRBJ1-2; TRBD1 matches 7 bases. The germline V gene encodes CDR1 KGHSH and CDR2 LQKENI. The V and J ends lost 1 base and 4 bases, in that order; junction bases with no gene match: 3. The CDR3 loop spans 14 amino acids. The DNA for the CDR3 is TGTGCCAGCTCACCACGGGGACAGCCCTATGGCTACACCTTC. Translating gives CASSPRGQPYGYTF.

This clone was observed a handful of times. This chain connects TRBV13 to TRBJ2-7; 9 bases map to TRBD2. Germline V lookup: CDR1 PRHDT, CDR2 FYEKMQ (reference sequence). This CDR3 has 17 amino acids. V shed 4 bases and J 0 bases; nucleotides not matched to a gene: 10. The CDR3 DNA sequence: TGTGCCAGCAGCTCCCTTCGACTAGCGGAGGCCTCCTACGAGCAGTACTTC. Protein sequence: CASSSLRLAEASYEQYF.

The chain employs TRBV7-9 and TRBJ1-6; 10 positions agree with TRBD1. Germline CDR1 reads SEHNR; CDR2 reads FQNEAQ (reference sequence). V lost 0 bases, J lost 9 bases, and 5 bases stayed unmatched. The CDR3 sequence is 16 residues long. The CDR3 sequence is CASSLASGQGGSPLHF. The CDR3 region has the DNA TGTGCCAGCAGCTTAGCCTCTGGACAGGGGGGTTCACCCCTCCACTTT.

The V and J genes are TRBV5-5 and TRBJ1-2; 9 positions match TRBD1. Germline V gene sequence: CDR1 SGHKS, CDR2 YYEKEE (reference sequence). V lost 2 bases, J lost 4 bases, and 18 bases stayed unmatched. This CDR3 is 19 amino acids long. In nucleotides, the CDR3 is TGTGCCAGCAGCTTTACCCCCGGGACAGGGATAAAGGGACTCTATGGCTACACCTTC. Encoded protein: CASSFTPGTGIKGLYGYTF.

The V call is TRBV7-2, the J call TRBJ1-5; D is undetermined. The CDR3 spans 13 residues. V was clipped by 2 bases and J by 6 bases, with 8 bases between them. Per the germline V gene, CDR1 is SGHTA and CDR2 is FQGNSA. CDR3 nucleotides: TGTGCCAGCAGCTTACAGGAGGGTCAGCCCCAGCATTTT. Residues: CASSLQEGQPQHF.

This clone has a single count. The chain carries TRBV4-3 and TRBJ2-1; the match to TRBD1 covers 7 bases. This CDR3 spans 13 amino acids. V shed 3 bases, J shed 6 bases, and the junction held 2 bases outside the gene matches. Germline V gene lookup returns CDR1 LGHNA and CDR2 YSLEER. Here the CDR3 DNA reads TGCGCCAGCAGCCACGACAGGGTCAATGAGCAGTTCTTC. Residues: CASSHDRVNEQFF.

This clone was observed once. The chain links TRBV7-2 to TRBJ2-7; D is perhaps TRBD1 (5 bases). CDR3 size: 14 residues. Germline CDR1 is SGHTA and CDR2 is FQGNSA. Trimming pared 0 bases from V and 6 bases from J, leaving 12 bases between. The CDR3 is CASSLALGRVEQYF. DNA for the CDR3: TGTGCCAGCAGCTTAGCGCTGGGCAGGGTCGAGCAGTACTTC.

The V call is TRBV27, the J call TRBJ1-6; 8 bases match TRBD1. CDR1 MNHEY and CDR2 SMNVEV come from the germline V gene (reference sequence). The CDR3 runs to 16 residues. V was clipped by 6 bases and J by 10 bases; unmatched bases: 14. CDR3 sequence (DNA): TGTGCCAGCAGCCCAGGGGGCGCGGGTTTTGGATCACCCCTCCACTTT. Translating gives CASSPGGAGFGSPLHF.